This is a list of T cell receptor beta chains from one sample in a study of blood T cell repertoires in COVID-19. Assay: immunoSEQ multiplex PCR; the TCRdb copy retains only in-frame clones and omits some. The sample shows roughly 200,000 clones, about 88% of them seen only once. The sample taken for sequencing was PBMCs or T cells enriched from blood (not recorded which). The origin of the receptors is a woman aged 40 to 50 in a cohort exposed to, infected with or recovered from COVID-19 (not recorded which). The CDR3 runs from the conserved cysteine through the conserved F or W. The D gene is left open where the match is weak. Expanded clones are given a class, and other clones once, few, many or no size at all.

j_call d_call v_call clone_size cdr3_nt cdr3_aa
TRBJ2-7 TRBD2 TRBV4-1 few TGCGCCAGCAGCCCGAGAGCAGCGGGAAGAGAGCAGTACTTC CASSPRAAGREQYF
TRBJ2-7 TRBD2 TRBV5-5 - TGTGCCAGCAGCGGGGACCGGCGGGAGCGATACTACGAGCAGTACTTC CASSGDRRERYYEQYF
TRBJ1-2 - TRBV11-2 - TGTGCCAGCAGCAGATACGGGACACCTACTAACTATGGCTACACCTTC CASSRYGTPTNYGYTF
TRBJ2-3 - TRBV24-1 - TGTGCCACCAGTGATTATGGCGCCCAGGGCACAGATACGCAGTATTTT CATSDYGAQGTDTQYF
TRBJ1-3 - TRBV12-3/TRBV12-4 - TGTGCCAGCAGACAGGGTAGGGGAAACACCATATATTTT CASRQGRGNTIYF
TRBJ1-2 - TRBV28 - TGTGCCAGCAGTCCCGGGACAAGTGGCTACACCTTC CASSPGTSGYTF
TRBJ2-1 TRBD2 TRBV7-9 few TGTGCCAGCAGCGCGGAAGGACTAGCGGGCCATGAGCAGTTCTTC CASSAEGLAGHEQFF
TRBJ2-7 TRBD1 TRBV4-3 - TGCGCCAGCAGCCCATCGACAGGGGGCTCCTACGAGCAGTACTTC CASSPSTGGSYEQYF
TRBJ2-1 TRBD1 TRBV19 - TGTGCCAGTAGTACCGGACAGGGGATAATAGCCTACAATGAGCAGTTCTTC CASSTGQGIIAYNEQFF
TRBJ2-3 - TRBV4-1 - TGCGCCAGCAGCCCGGGGGAGAGCACAGATACGCAGTATTTT CASSPGESTDTQYF
TRBJ1-2 - TRBV6-5 - TGTGCCAGCAGTTCTACCTACGGCAGGCCCTATGGCTACACCTTC CASSSTYGRPYGYTF
TRBJ2-3 TRBD2 TRBV6-5 - TGTGCCAGCAGTTATGGGACTAGCGGTAGCACAGATACGCAGTATTTT CASSYGTSGSTDTQYF
TRBJ2-1 - TRBV27 - TGTGCCAGCAGTTTAACAGGGAGCCTTGGCAATGAGCAGTTCTTC CASSLTGSLGNEQFF
TRBJ2-1 - TRBV29-1 - TGCAGCGTTGGCGCAGGGCATGAGCAGTTCTTC CSVGAGHEQFF
TRBJ1-5 - TRBV6-8 - TGTGCCAGCAGTCGGAACGCGGAGGGGAATAATCAGCCCCAGCATTTT CASSRNAEGNNQPQHF
TRBJ2-7 TRBD2 TRBV7-9 - TGTGCCAGCAGCCACTCACAGCGGGGGACCTACGAGCAGTACTTC CASSHSQRGTYEQYF
TRBJ2-1 TRBD2 TRBV11-2 - TGTGCCAGCAGCCCAGGACTAGCGGGCAATGAGCAGTTCTTC CASSPGLAGNEQFF
TRBJ2-5 TRBD2 TRBV5-5 - TGTGCCAGCACCAACCGAATACTAGCGGGGGCTCCCGCACAAGAGACCCAGTACTTC CASTNRILAGAPAQETQYF
TRBJ2-7 TRBD2 TRBV4-1 - TGCGCCAGCAGCCTGCGCCCGGGACTAGCGGGAGGACTTTACGAGCAGTACTTC CASSLRPGLAGGLYEQYF
TRBJ2-3 TRBD2 TRBV6-5 - TGTGCCAGCATCCCCGTCCGGGGGGTGTCAGATACGCAGTATTTT CASIPVRGVSDTQYF
TRBJ1-1 - TRBV5-4 - TGTGCCAGCAGCCGAAAACGGGGGGACAACACTGAAGCTTTCTTT CASSRKRGDNTEAFF
TRBJ2-3 TRBD2 TRBV4-1 - TGCGCCAGCAGCCAGGGGGGACTAGCGGGATTAGATACGCAGTATTTT CASSQGGLAGLDTQYF
TRBJ1-1 TRBD1 TRBV11-2 - TGTGCCAGCAGCGGTATACAGGGGTTGAACACTGAAGCTTTCTTT CASSGIQGLNTEAFF
TRBJ2-2 TRBD1 TRBV5-1 - TGCGCCAGCAGCTTGGCCCAGGGGGCAACCGGGGAGCTGTTTTTT CASSLAQGATGELFF
TRBJ2-7 - TRBV27 once TGTGCCAGCAGTCCGTCGGGAGTCGAGCAGTACTTC CASSPSGVEQYF
TRBJ1-1 - TRBV5-1 few TGCGCCAGCAGCGGCGTTACAGCCTTTGAAGCTTTCTTT CASSGVTAFEAFF
TRBJ2-2 TRBD1 TRBV6-5 - TGTGCCAGCAGCCACTGGGACAGGGGCACCGGGGAGCTGTTTTTT CASSHWDRGTGELFF
TRBJ1-1 - TRBV6-1 - TGTGCCAGCAGTGAAACGCCCCCTCGAAGCGGGGCTTTCTTT CASSETPPRSGAFF